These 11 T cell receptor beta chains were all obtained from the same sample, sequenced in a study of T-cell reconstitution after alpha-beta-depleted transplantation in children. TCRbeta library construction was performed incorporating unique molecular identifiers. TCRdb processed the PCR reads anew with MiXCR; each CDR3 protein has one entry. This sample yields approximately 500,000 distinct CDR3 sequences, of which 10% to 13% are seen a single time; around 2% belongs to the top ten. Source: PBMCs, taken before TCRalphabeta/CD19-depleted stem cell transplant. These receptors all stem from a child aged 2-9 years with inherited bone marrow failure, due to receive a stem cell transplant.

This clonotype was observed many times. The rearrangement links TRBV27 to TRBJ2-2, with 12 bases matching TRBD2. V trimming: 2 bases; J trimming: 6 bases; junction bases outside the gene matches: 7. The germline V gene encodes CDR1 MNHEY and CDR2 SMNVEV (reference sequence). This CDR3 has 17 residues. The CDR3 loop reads CASSLTWTSGTAGELFF. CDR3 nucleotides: TGTGCCAGCAGTTTAACGTGGACTAGCGGGACCGCCGGGGAGCTGTTTTTT.

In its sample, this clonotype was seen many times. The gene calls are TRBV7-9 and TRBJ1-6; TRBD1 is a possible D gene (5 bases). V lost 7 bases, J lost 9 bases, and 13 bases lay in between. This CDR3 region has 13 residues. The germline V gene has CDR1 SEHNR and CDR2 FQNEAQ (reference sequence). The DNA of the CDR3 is TGTGCCAGCAAAGGGACGTCGGGTTCACCCCTCCACTTT. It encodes CASKGTSGSPLHF.

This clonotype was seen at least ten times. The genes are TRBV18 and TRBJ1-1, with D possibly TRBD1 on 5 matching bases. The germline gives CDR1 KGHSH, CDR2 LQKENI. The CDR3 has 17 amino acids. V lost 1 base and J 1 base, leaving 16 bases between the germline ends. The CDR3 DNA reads TGTGCCAGCTCACCACTTAAGGAGGGGCCCACGAACACTGAAGCTTTCTTT. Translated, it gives CASSPLKEGPTNTEAFF.

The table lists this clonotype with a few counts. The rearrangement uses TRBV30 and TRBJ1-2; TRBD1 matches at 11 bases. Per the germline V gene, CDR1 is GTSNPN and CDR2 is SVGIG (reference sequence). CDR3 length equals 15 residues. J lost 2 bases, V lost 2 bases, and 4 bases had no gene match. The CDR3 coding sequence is TGTGCCTGGAGTCCCGGGACAGGGGGGAACTATGGCTACACCTTC. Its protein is CAWSPGTGGNYGYTF.

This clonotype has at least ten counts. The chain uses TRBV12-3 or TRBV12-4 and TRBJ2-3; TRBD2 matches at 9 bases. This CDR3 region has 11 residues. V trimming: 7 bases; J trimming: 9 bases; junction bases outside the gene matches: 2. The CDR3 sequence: CASTLAGTQYF. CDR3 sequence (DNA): TGTGCCAGCACCCTAGCGGGAACGCAGTATTTT.

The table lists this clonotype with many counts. In nucleotides, the CDR3 is TGTGCCAGCAGCTTAGGGGGATCGACCTACAATGAGCAGTTCTTC. Translating it yields CASSLGGSTYNEQFF. The V and J genes are TRBV7-2 and TRBJ2-1; D is uncertain. From germline, CDR1 is SGHTA and CDR2 FQGNSA. The CDR3 extends over 15 amino acids. V was shortened by 1 base and J by 2 bases, with 9 bases between the two germline ends.

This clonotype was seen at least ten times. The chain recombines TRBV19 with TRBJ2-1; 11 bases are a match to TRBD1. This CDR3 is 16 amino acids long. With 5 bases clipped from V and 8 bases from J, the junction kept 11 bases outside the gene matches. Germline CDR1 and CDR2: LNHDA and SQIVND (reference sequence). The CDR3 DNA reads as TGTGCCAGTAGTGCCCTCCGGGACAGGGGGATCTATGAGCAGTTCTTC. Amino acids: CASSALRDRGIYEQFF.

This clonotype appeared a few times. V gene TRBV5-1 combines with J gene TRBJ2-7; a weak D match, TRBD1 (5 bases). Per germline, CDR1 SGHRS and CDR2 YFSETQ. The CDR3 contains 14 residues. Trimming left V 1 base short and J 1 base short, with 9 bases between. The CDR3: CASSLSAGSYEQYF. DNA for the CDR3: TGCGCCAGCAGCTTGTCGGCAGGGTCCTACGAGCAGTACTTC.

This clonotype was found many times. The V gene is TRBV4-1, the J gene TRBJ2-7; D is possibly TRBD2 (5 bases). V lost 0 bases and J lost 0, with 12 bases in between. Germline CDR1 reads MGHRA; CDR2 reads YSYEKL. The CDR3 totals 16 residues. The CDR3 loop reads CASSQERRARSYEQYF. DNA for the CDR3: TGCGCCAGCAGCCAAGAAAGGCGGGCGCGCTCCTACGAGCAGTACTTC.

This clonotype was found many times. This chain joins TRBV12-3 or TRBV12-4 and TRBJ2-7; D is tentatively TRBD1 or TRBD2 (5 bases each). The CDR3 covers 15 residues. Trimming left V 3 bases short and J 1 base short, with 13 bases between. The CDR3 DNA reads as TGTGCCAGCAGTTTCCTCGGGACGAGATCCTACGAGCAGTACTTC. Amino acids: CASSFLGTRSYEQYF.

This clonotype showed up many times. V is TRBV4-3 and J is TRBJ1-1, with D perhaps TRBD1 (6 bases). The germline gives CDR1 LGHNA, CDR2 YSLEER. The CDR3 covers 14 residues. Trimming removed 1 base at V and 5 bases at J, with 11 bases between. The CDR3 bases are TGCGCCAGCAGCCAAGCCAGGGGTAGGACTGAAGCTTTCTTT. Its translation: CASSQARGRTEAFF.